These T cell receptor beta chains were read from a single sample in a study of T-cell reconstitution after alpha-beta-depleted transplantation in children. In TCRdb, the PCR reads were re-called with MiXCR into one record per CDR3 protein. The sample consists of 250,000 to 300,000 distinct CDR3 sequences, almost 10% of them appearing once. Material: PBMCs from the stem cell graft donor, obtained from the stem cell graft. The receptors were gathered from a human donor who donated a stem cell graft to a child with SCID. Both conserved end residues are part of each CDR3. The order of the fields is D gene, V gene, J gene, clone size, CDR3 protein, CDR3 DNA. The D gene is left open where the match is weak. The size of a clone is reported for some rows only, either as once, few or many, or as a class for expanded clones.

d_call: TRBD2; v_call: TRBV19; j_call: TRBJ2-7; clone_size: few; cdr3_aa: CASSIDHVGGGTEQYF; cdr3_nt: TGTGCCAGTAGTATTGACCACGTCGGGGGGGGAACCGAGCAGTACTTC
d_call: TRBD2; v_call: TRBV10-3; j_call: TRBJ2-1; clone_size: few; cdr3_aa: CAITQLAGVNEQFF; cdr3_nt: TGTGCCATCACCCAACTAGCGGGGGTGAATGAGCAGTTCTTC
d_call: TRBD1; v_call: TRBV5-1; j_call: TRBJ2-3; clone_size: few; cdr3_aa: CASSFAFTGEFRTDTQYF; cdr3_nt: TGCGCCAGCAGCTTTGCATTTACAGGGGAATTCCGCACAGATACGCAGTATTTT
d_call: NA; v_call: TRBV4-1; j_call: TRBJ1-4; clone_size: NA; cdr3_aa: CASSQLGGLNEKLFF; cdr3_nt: TGCGCCAGCAGCCAATTGGGGGGCCTTAATGAAAAACTGTTTTTT
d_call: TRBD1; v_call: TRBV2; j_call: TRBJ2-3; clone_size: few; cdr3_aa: CAGEEGTGFSTDTQYF; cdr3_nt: TGTGCCGGCGAAGAGGGGACAGGTTTTAGCACAGATACGCAGTATTTT
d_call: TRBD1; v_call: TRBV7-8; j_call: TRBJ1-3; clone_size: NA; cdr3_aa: CASSFPGTAGNTIYF; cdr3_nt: TGTGCCAGCAGCTTCCCCGGGACAGCTGGAAACACCATATATTTT
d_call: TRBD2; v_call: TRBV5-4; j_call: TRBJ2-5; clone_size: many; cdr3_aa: CASSSRATSLLADQETQYF; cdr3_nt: TGTGCCAGCAGCTCCCGGGCCACCTCTCTTCTAGCGGACCAAGAGACCCAGTACTTC
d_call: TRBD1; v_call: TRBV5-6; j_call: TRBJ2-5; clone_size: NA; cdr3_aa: CASRTLTGETQYF; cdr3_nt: TGTGCCAGCAGGACCCTGACAGGGGAGACCCAGTACTTC
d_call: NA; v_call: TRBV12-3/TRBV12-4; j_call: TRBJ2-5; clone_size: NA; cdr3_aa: CASSAGVKTQYF; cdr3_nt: TGTGCCAGCAGCGCAGGGGTAAAGACCCAGTACTTC
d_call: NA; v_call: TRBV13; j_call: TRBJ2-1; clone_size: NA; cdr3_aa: CASSPKDYNEQFF; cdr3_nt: TGTGCCAGCAGCCCAAAAGACTACAATGAGCAGTTCTTC
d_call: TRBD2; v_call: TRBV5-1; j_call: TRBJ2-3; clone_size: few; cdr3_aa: CASSTGLAGGQASTDTQYF; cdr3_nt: TGCGCCAGCAGCACCGGACTAGCGGGGGGGCAAGCTAGCACAGATACGCAGTATTTT
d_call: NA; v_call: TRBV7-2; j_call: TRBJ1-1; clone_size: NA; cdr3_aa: CARLDAWGLNTEAFF; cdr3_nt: TGTGCCAGGCTGGACGCTTGGGGGTTGAACACTGAAGCTTTCTTT
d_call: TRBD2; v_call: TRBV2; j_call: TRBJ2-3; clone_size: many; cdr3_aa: CASSRLAGGRTDTQYF; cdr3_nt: TGTGCCAGCTCCCGCCTAGCGGGGGGCAGGACAGATACGCAGTATTTT
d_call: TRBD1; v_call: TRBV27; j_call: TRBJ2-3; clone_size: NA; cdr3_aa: CASSSGTGPDTQYF; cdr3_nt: TGTGCCAGCAGTTCCGGGACAGGGCCAGATACGCAGTATTTT
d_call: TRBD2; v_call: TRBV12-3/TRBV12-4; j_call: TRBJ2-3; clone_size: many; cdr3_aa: CASSLTGGASDTQYF; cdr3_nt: TGTGCCAGCAGTTTAACCGGGGGGGCCTCAGATACGCAGTATTTT
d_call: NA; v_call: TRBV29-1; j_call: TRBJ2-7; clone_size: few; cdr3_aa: CSVTGGSSYEQYF; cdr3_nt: TGCAGCGTGACGGGCGGAAGCTCCTACGAGCAGTACTTC
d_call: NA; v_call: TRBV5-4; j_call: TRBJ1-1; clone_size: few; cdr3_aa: CASSLSRQLNTEAFF; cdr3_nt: TGTGCCAGCAGCTTGTCTCGCCAACTGAACACTGAAGCTTTCTTT
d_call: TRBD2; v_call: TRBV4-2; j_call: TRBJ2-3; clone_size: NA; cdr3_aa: CASSPLTSGGGRTDTQYF; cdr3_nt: TGTGCCAGCAGCCCCTTGACTAGCGGGGGGGGAAGGACAGATACGCAGTATTTT
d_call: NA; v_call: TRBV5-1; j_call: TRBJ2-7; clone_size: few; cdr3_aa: CASSLVGTQSSYEQYF; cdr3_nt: TGCGCCAGCAGCTTGGTAGGGACTCAAAGCTCCTACGAGCAGTACTTC
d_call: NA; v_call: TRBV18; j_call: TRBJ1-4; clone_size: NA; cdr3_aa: CASSPTQPNEKLFF; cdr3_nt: TGTGCCAGCTCACCGACACAGCCTAATGAAAAACTGTTTTTT
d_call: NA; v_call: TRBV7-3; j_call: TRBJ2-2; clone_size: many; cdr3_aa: CASSWTQMTGTGELFF; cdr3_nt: TGTGCCAGCAGCTGGACCCAGATGACGGGCACCGGGGAGCTGTTTTTT